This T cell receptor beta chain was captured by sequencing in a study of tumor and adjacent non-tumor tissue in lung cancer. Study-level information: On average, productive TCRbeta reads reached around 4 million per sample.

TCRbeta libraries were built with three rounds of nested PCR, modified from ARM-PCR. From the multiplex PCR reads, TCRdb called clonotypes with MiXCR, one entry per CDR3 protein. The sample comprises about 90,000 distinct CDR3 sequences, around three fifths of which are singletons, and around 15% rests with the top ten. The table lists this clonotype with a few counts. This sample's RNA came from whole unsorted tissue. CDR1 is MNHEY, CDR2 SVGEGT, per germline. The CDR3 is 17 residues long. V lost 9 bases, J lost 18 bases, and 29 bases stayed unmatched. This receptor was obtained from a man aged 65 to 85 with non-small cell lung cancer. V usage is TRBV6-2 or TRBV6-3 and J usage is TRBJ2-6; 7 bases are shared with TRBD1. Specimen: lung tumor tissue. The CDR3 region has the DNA TGTGCCAGTAGTCTGGACAGGCCTGGCTCTGGGGGCAACGTTCCGACTTTC. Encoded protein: CASSLDRPGSGGNVPTF.